This passage covers 12 T cell receptor beta chains from one sample sequenced in a study of T cells in narcolepsy. Data came from immunoSEQ multiplex PCR; TCRdb stores just in-frame clones and leaves some out. The sample has roughly 10,000 clones, 70% seen once; the top ten hold about 23%. The specimen was CD45RA- memory CD8+ T cells from PBMCs. The receptor source for this set is a human donor with narcolepsy.

Comment on this clone: One junction end does not reproduce the germline sequence, and a read error may be involved. This chain uses TRBV6-6 with TRBJ2-7; TRBD2 might be the D (6 bases). Germline CDR1 MNHNY, CDR2 SVGAGI (reference sequence). The CDR3 is made up of 15 amino acids. DNA for the CDR3: TGTGCCAGCAGAAAGAGGGACTCCATTACCTACGAGCAGTGCTTC. Translated, it gives CASRKRDSITYEQCF.

The chain has TRBV5-4 and TRBJ2-1; no reliable D call. Germline V gene lookup returns CDR1 SGHNT and CDR2 YYREEE (reference sequence). V lost 1 base, J lost 0 bases, and 8 bases lay in between. The CDR3 runs 15 residues. DNA of the CDR3: TGTGCCAGCAGCTTGACCGTAAGCTCCTACAATGAGCAGTTCTTC. Translation: CASSLTVSSYNEQFF. Full variable domain (outside the CDR3, taken from reference TRBV5-4 and TRBJ2-1): ETGVTQSPTHLIKTRGQQVTLRCSSQSGHNTVSWYQQALGQGPQFIFQYYREEENGRGNFPPRFSGLQFPNYSSELNVNALELDDSALYLCASSLTVSSYNEQFFGPGTRLTVL.

This chain joins TRBV5-4 and TRBJ2-6; 7 bases align to TRBD1. CDR1 is SGHNT and CDR2 is YYREEE in the germline V gene (reference sequence). V lost 6 bases to trimming and J lost 1 base; unmatched junction nucleotides: 4. This CDR3 has 15 residues. CDR3 nucleotide sequence: TGTGCCAGCACCGACAGGGCTTCTGGGGCCAACGTCCTGACTTTC. Protein product: CASTDRASGANVLTF.

The V call is TRBV27, the J call TRBJ1-1; the D is unclear. V gave up 1 base and J gave up 5 bases, with 11 bases separating them. The CDR3 loop spans 14 amino acids. CDR1 and CDR2 (germline): MNHEY, SMNVEV (reference sequence). The CDR3 DNA reads as TGTGCCAGCAGTTTATACCCCGACGGGACTGAAGCTTTCTTT. Translated: CASSLYPDGTEAFF.

This clone was observed a few times. V usage is TRBV11-3 and J usage is TRBJ1-6; possibly TRBD1 for D (5 bases). The CDR3 runs to 14 residues. The V gene lost 4 bases and the J gene lost 8 bases, with 12 bases spanning the gap. CDR1 is SGHNT, CDR2 YENEEA, per germline. CDR3 residues: CASSSVAGDSPLHF. The CDR3 nucleotides read TGTGCCAGCAGCTCCGTCGCGGGGGATTCACCCCTCCACTTT.

This chain joins TRBV7-6 and TRBJ2-3; D is unclear. The CDR3 totals 14 residues. The germline V and J ends were trimmed by 5 bases and 3 bases, with 12 bases remaining between them. Per the germline V gene, CDR1 is SGHVS and CDR2 is FNYEAQ. The DNA of the CDR3 is TGTGCCAGCAGCCCCCGCGCTGGGACAGATACGCAGTATTTT. The encoded protein is CASSPRAGTDTQYF.

There are a few counts of this clone. The V and J genes are TRBV13 and TRBJ1-1; D gene unclear. The CDR3 is made up of 14 amino acids. Trimming pared 5 bases from V and 0 bases from J, leaving 10 bases between. Germline-derived CDR1 and CDR2 are PRHDT and FYEKMQ (reference sequence). The DNA for the CDR3 is TGTGCCAGCAGCCCTAGGACGGTGAACACTGAAGCTTTCTTT. As protein: CASSPRTVNTEAFF.

Details on this clone: This sample includes further DNA sequences coding for the same CDR3. This sequence joins TRBV11-2 and TRBJ1-2; D not certain. Trimming pared 6 bases from V and 3 bases from J, leaving 23 bases between. CDR3 size: 17 residues. Looked up from germline, CDR1 is SGHAT and CDR2 is FQNNGV. DNA for the CDR3: TGTGCCAGCAGTGAGGTGTCATTTCGGAGCGTCGACTATGGCTACACCTTC. Its protein is CASSEVSFRSVDYGYTF.

As for this clone: Other DNA sequences within the sample encode an identical CDR3. V is TRBV6-5 and J is TRBJ2-1; 8 bases are shared with TRBD1. The CDR3 runs 16 residues. The trim removed 4 bases at V and 0 bases at J, leaving 5 bases unmatched. In germline, CDR1 is MNHEY, CDR2 SVGAGI. As DNA, the CDR3 is TGTGCCAGCAGTTCACAGGGGGGCGGCTCCTACAATGAGCAGTTCTTC. Its translation is CASSSQGGGSYNEQFF.

The chain uses TRBV2 and TRBJ2-7; perhaps D is TRBD1 or TRBD2 (6 bases each). Germline assignment: CDR1 SNHLY and CDR2 FYNNEI. The CDR3 length is 14 residues. Trimming took 0 bases from V and 7 from J, leaving 13 bases between them. The CDR3 is CASSEARGAVEQYF. CDR3 DNA sequence: TGTGCCAGCAGTGAAGCTAGGGGGGCAGTTGAGCAGTACTTC.

The V call is TRBV7-3, the J call TRBJ2-1; possibly TRBD1 for D (5 bases). Deletions cut 2 bases from V and 5 bases from J, with 13 bases between. Germline V gives CDR1 SGHTA, CDR2 FQGTGA. This CDR3 is built from 15 residues. The CDR3 DNA follows: TGTGCCAGCAGCTTACGCCAGGGAACTAACAATGAGCAGTTCTTC. Amino acid sequence: CASSLRQGTNNEQFF.

This clone was seen a handful of times. V usage is TRBV6-5 and J usage is TRBJ2-1; weak D call: TRBD1 (6 bases). V lost 0 bases to trimming and J lost 3 bases, with 9 bases between them. Germline V gives CDR1 MNHEY, CDR2 SVGAGI. This CDR3 has 15 residues. Written as DNA, the CDR3 is TGTGCCAGCAGTTACTCGTCAGGGGACTACAATGAGCAGTTCTTC. It codes for CASSYSSGDYNEQFF.